One and the same sample provided the 5 T cell receptor beta chains below, sequenced in a study of cytomegalovirus exposure and HLA in healthy donors. Using immunoSEQ multiplex PCR, the repertoire was profiled, and TCRdb retains in-frame clones only, with some absent. The data hold tens of thousands of clones, with 95% to 98% observed a single time. Specimen: PBMCs. These receptors were taken from a man younger than 35 in good health and CMV-seronegative.

This chain joins TRBV18 and TRBJ2-1; 10 positions match TRBD2. Trimming removed 4 bases from V and 4 bases from J; junction bases left unmatched: 10. The CDR3 sequence is 17 residues long. CDR1 and CDR2 (germline): KGHSH, LQKENI. CDR3 sequence (DNA): TGTGCCAGCTCACTCCATTCTCTAGCGGGAGAGTACAATGAGCAGTTCTTC. It is translated as CASSLHSLAGEYNEQFF.

The chain has TRBV21-1 and TRBJ1-5; whether TRBD1, the table's D call, matches the DNA was not checked. TRBV21-1 is a listed pseudogene. This CDR3 spans 19 amino acids. CDR3: CASSKARASKQNSNQPQHF. The CDR3 DNA follows: TGTGCCAGCAGCAAAGCTCGCGCGTCCAAACAGAATAGCAATCAGCCCCAGCATTTT.

V is TRBV11-2 and J is TRBJ2-2; a possible D gene is TRBD2 (5 bases). The V gene's germline CDR1 is SGHAT and CDR2 FQNNGV. The CDR3 runs 15 residues. The V end lost 6 bases, the J end lost 0 bases, and 11 bases lay between the germline ends. In DNA, the CDR3 is TGTGCCAGCAGACTCACGGGAACGAACACCGGGGAGCTGTTTTTT. It translates to CASRLTGTNTGELFF.

This sequence joins TRBV29-1 and TRBJ2-3, with TRBD2 identical over 7 bases. The CDR3 is 13 amino acids. With V trimmed by 7 bases and J by 0 bases, 4 bases remained unmatched. Germline V gene data show CDR1 as SQVTM and CDR2 as ANQGSEA. The CDR3 sequence: CSGSGWSTDTQYF. The CDR3 DNA is TGCAGCGGTAGCGGGTGGAGCACAGATACGCAGTATTTT.

The chain carries TRBV6-5 and TRBJ1-1; 7 nucleotides line up with TRBD1. V was pared by 2 bases and J by 5 bases, with 8 bases of the junction left unmatched. This CDR3 has 15 residues. Germline assignment: CDR1 MNHEY and CDR2 SVGAGI. CDR3 sequence reads: CASSYSQTGRTEAFF. Here the CDR3 DNA reads TGTGCCAGCAGTTACAGCCAGACAGGGAGGACTGAAGCTTTCTTT.